This T cell receptor (beta chain) originates from a study of T cells after posttransplantation cyclophosphamide. This clone was seen repeatedly, ten times or more. This CDR3 contains 16 residues. Germline V gene data show CDR1 as WNHNN and CDR2 as SYGVQD (reference sequence). J gave up 5 bases and V 5 bases, and 9 bases lay outside the gene matches. The assay was immunoSEQ multiplex PCR, and TCRdb's table has in-frame clones only and misses some. The specimen gives around 34,000 clones without singletons; the ten biggest hold 6.5% to 8%. The rearrangement links TRBV10-1 to TRBJ2-1; 10 bases map to TRBD2. The sequenced sample consisted of PBMCs. The receptor was isolated from a woman aged 50 to 60 in good health and a related stem cell transplant donor. CDR3 sequence: CASSTISGRSNNEQFF. The DNA of the CDR3 is TGCGCCAGCAGTACCATTAGCGGGAGGTCTAACAATGAGCAGTTCTTC.